This T cell receptor beta chain is from a study of T cell responses to AZD1222 COVID-19 vaccine. Whole-study results and caveats: Repertoire collection took place solely once the T cell response had peaked.

The table came from immunoSEQ multiplex PCR; TCRdb's copy has only in-frame clones and leaves some out. The data hold 170,000 or so clones, with approximately 86% observed a single time. This clone was counted only a few times. Its antigen is currently unknown. Germline V gene sequence: CDR1 SGHRS, CDR2 YFSETQ. The CDR3 is 13 residues long. V lost 2 bases, J lost 1 base, and 6 bases lay in between. This chain joins TRBV5-1 and TRBJ1-1; D is undetermined. The specimen comprised peripheral blood, sampled on day 0 of AZD1222 vaccination. The sequence was obtained from an adult in good health. The CDR3 nucleotides are TGCGCCAGCAGCTTTCCCCCGAACACTGAAGCTTTCTTT. This codes for CASSFPPNTEAFF.